This is a list of T cell receptor beta chains from one sample in a study of PD-1 blockade in mismatch repair-deficient tumors. Measured with immunoSEQ multiplex PCR; TCRdb has only the in-frame clones, and not every one. The sample records roughly 53,000 clones, more than 75% being singletons. Sequencing was performed on peripheral blood, taken 4 weeks after starting pembrolizumab. These receptors all stem from an adult with mismatch repair-deficient cancer. CDR3s include the opening cysteine and the closing phenylalanine or tryptophan. The D gene is left open where the match is weak.

d_call	v_call	j_call	cdr3_aa
NA	TRBV21-1	TRBJ2-1	CASSKKILAAVETSSYNEQFF
NA	TRBV7-9	TRBJ1-1	CASSRLGGNTEAFF
TRBD1	TRBV25-1	TRBJ2-5	CASGRQGRETQYF
NA	TRBV14	TRBJ2-1	CASSQDAGQPRNEQFF
NA	TRBV7-4	TRBJ2-1	CASSLDGLARVEQFF
TRBD2	TRBV5-5	TRBJ2-1	CASSSLAGDSYNEQFF
NA	TRBV7-9	TRBJ1-1	CASSPNPGGGQTEAFF
TRBD2	TRBV11-2	TRBJ2-1	CASSWEGLAGGSSYNEQFF
NA	TRBV7-3	TRBJ2-7	CASSRKERDYEQYF
TRBD2	TRBV29-1	TRBJ2-7	CSVVRLAGEEQYF
NA	TRBV9	TRBJ1-2	CASSGSQGLSGYTF
NA	TRBV2	TRBJ1-5	CASSGEQVVQPQHF
TRBD1	TRBV2	TRBJ1-4	CASITGGQAATNEKLFF
NA	TRBV14	TRBJ2-1	CASSQDPGWTSTMKQFF
TRBD2	TRBV5-1	TRBJ2-3	CASSLALAGGRDTQYF
TRBD2	TRBV5-4	TRBJ2-3	CASSLGSGTSTDTQYF
TRBD1	TRBV27	TRBJ1-2	CASSRTGGGGYGYTF
TRBD2	TRBV19	TRBJ2-3	CASSSTAGSTDTQYF
NA	TRBV5-1	TRBJ2-5	CASSFSPDRTQYF
NA	TRBV10-1	TRBJ1-6	CASSEDRNSPLHF
NA	TRBV5-1	TRBJ2-5	CASSLDVSGRETQYF
NA	TRBV11-3	TRBJ2-7	CASSLVARAYEQYF
NA	TRBV5-5	TRBJ2-1	CASSLFRYNEQFF
TRBD2	TRBV19	TRBJ2-5	CASSINFGLAEQETQYF
NA	TRBV18	TRBJ1-5	CASSLAGDSNQPQHF
NA	TRBV4-2	TRBJ2-5	CASSPPGAAGETQYF
TRBD2	TRBV30	TRBJ2-1	CAWRPGLAGENEQFF
NA	TRBV9	TRBJ2-2	CASSVGTRELFF
NA	TRBV10-3	TRBJ1-1	CAISGSPRDGTEAFF
NA	TRBV13	TRBJ2-7	CASSPRGKDEQYF
NA	TRBV7-2	TRBJ2-1	CASSSSGGASYNEQFF
TRBD1	TRBV11-1	TRBJ2-5	CASSLAGQGAEETQYF
NA	TRBV2	TRBJ1-2	CASSRRSLNLPYGYTF
NA	TRBV7-8	TRBJ2-1	CASSPSLGPYNEQFF
NA	TRBV4-1	TRBJ1-3	CASSQVTSGNTIYF
TRBD1	TRBV5-1	TRBJ2-2	CASSPQGPGNTGELFF
TRBD2	TRBV11-2	TRBJ2-2	CASSLGSGGLAEHTGELFF
TRBD2	TRBV14	TRBJ2-7	CASSHGLAGVDEQYF
NA	TRBV27	TRBJ2-7	CASSLGRIIYEQYF
TRBD2	TRBV4-1	TRBJ2-5	CASSQEPLAGNQETQYF
TRBD1	TRBV27	TRBJ1-1	CASSFQGVTEAFF
TRBD2	TRBV10-1	TRBJ2-7	CASSGGTSGYEQYF
TRBD1	TRBV7-9	TRBJ1-2	CASSGLRGRENYGYTF
NA	TRBV19	TRBJ1-4	CARADEKLFF
NA	TRBV7-2	TRBJ2-1	CASSPDPRSYNEQFF
NA	TRBV9	TRBJ2-2	CASSPFTGELFF
NA	TRBV5-6	TRBJ2-7	CASSAGLAYEQYF
NA	TRBV5-4	TRBJ2-2	CASSLSAGELFF
NA	TRBV27	TRBJ2-7	CASSPSAGLYEQYF
TRBD2	TRBV7-6	TRBJ2-7	CASSEASGSGEQYF
NA	TRBV30	TRBJ2-1	CAWRRDSGTQFF
NA	TRBV6-1	TRBJ1-5	CASSTIAGVNQPQHF
TRBD1	TRBV14	TRBJ2-3	CASSPHTGGTDTQYF
NA	TRBV29-1	TRBJ1-1	CSVFGGPMNTEAFF
NA	TRBV19	TRBJ2-1	CASSIQSSYNEQFF
TRBD2	TRBV5-6	TRBJ2-3	CASSLGTSGTDTQYF
TRBD2	TRBV29-1	TRBJ2-1	CSVVLSGSYNEQFF
TRBD2	TRBV7-9	TRBJ2-1	CASSSPGLADRYNEQFF
TRBD2	TRBV7-8	TRBJ2-1	CASSSGGEISYNEQFF